What follows are 5 T cell receptor beta chains derived from one specimen sequenced in a study of tumor and adjacent non-tumor tissue in lung cancer. No cell sorting was done before RNA was extracted from the tissue. More than 3 cm separated this lung sample from the edge of the tumor. TCRbeta libraries were built with three rounds of nested PCR, modified from ARM-PCR. Using its own MiXCR run on the multiplex PCR reads, TCRdb lists one record per CDR3 protein. The table lists tens of thousands of distinct CDR3 sequences, just under 75% of them singletons, with roughly 25% in the top ten. Specimen: distant non-tumor lung tissue. The source of these receptors is a woman aged 55-70 years with non-small cell lung cancer.

Of note for this clonotype: An end of the junction differs from the germline gene, which may be a read error. This rearrangement joins TRBV28 to TRBJ1-4, with 12 bases identical to TRBD1. The CDR3 length is 15 residues. CDR1 MDHEN and CDR2 SYDVKM come from the germline V gene. CDR3 amino acids: CATIRAGQGADKLCF. Here the CDR3 DNA reads TGTGCCACCATACGGGCGGGACAGGGGGCAGATAAACTGTGTTTT.

In regard to this clonotype: A junction end diverges from the germline sequence, so it may reflect a read error. The chain is built from TRBV29-1 and TRBJ1-2; D is unresolved. Germline-derived CDR1 and CDR2 are SQVTM and ANQGSEA. This CDR3 is 12 amino acids long. Here the CDR3 DNA reads TGCAGCGTTGGGAACAGATACTATGGCTACAATTTC. Encoded protein: CSVGNRYYGYNF.

The V gene is TRBV29-1, the J gene TRBJ1-5; tentative D call: TRBD1 (6 bases). Germline CDR1 and CDR2: SQVTM and ANQGSEA. The CDR3 loop spans 14 amino acids. CDR3 sequence (DNA): TGCAGTGTTCAGCAGGGGTATGCGAATCAGCCCCAGCATTTT. It is translated as CSVQQGYANQPQHF.

About this clonotype: With a much larger clone just one base away, this may be a read error. The rearrangement joins TRBV20-1 to TRBJ2-3; possibly TRBD2 for D (5 bases). CDR3 length: 13 amino acids. V was cut by 4 bases and J by 4 bases, with 12 bases left in between. Per the germline V gene, CDR1 is DFQATT and CDR2 is SNEGSKA (reference sequence). CDR3 loop: CSAKWESADTQYF. CDR3 nucleotide sequence: TGCAGTGCTAAGTGGGAGAGCGCAGATACGCAGTATTTT.

As regards this clonotype: The junction departs from the called germline gene at one end, perhaps through a read error. The chain has TRBV6-6 and TRBJ1-1; D perhaps matches TRBD1 (6 bases). The CDR3 spans 16 residues. Germline-derived CDR1 and CDR2 are MNHNY and SVGAGI (reference sequence). The CDR3 DNA follows: TGTGTCAGCAGCCCCTCCGCAGGGGTCTTGAACACTGAAGCTTTCTTC. This sequence encodes CVSSPSAGVLNTEAFF.